A single sample is the source of the 3 T cell receptor beta chains below, sequenced in a study of blood T cells in healthy people across ages. Alongside a J-beta primer mix, a sample-barcoded 5' primer served in a second PCR lasting about 7 to 12 cycles. A single record per CDR3 protein comes from TCRdb applying MiXCR to the 5' RACE reads. The sample carries some 1,000,000 distinct CDR3 sequences, approximately 25% recorded once. This same sample was also taken into another study, of T cells of mothers and their children.

Sequencing was performed on blood. These receptors originate from a girl aged 2 to 9 in good health.

This clonotype occurred many times. The chain couples TRBV29-1 to TRBJ2-7; 7 nucleotides align to TRBD2. V dropped 6 bases and J dropped 7; count of bases not matched to a gene: 9. The germline V gene encodes CDR1 SQVTM and CDR2 ANQGSEA. The length of the CDR3 is 12 residues. The CDR3 spells CSVGPGGREQYF. The CDR3 region has the DNA TGCAGCGTCGGACCGGGGGGAAGAGAGCAGTACTTC.

The rearrangement uses TRBV24-1 and TRBJ2-1; possibly TRBD2 for D (5 bases). Germline V gives CDR1 KGHDR, CDR2 SFDVKD. V gave up 4 bases and J gave up 10 bases, with 13 bases separating them. The CDR3 loop spans 13 amino acids. The DNA of the CDR3 is TGTGCCACCAGTGACTTAGCGTCCATAGAGCAGTTCTTC. This sequence encodes CATSDLASIEQFF.

This sequence joins TRBV28 and TRBJ1-2; D unclear. Per germline, CDR1 MDHEN and CDR2 SYDVKM. V lost 11 bases to trimming and J lost 7 bases, with 23 bases between them. The CDR3 is 14 amino acids. The CDR3 loop reads CAAYPSVGTGGYTF. DNA for the CDR3: TGTGCCGCGTACCCCTCGGTGGGAACCGGTGGCTACACCTTC.